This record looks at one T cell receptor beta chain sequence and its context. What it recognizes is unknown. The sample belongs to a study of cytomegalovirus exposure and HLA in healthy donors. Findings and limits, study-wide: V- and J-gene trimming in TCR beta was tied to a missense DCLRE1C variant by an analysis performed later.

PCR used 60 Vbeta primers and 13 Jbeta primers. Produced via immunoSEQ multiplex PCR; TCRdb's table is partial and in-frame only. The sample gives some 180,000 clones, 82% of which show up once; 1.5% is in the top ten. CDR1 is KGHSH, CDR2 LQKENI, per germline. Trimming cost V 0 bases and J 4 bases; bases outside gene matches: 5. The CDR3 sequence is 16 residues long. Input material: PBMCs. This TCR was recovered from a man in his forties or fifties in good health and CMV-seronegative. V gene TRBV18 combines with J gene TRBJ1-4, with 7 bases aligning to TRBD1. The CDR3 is CASSPPGTAINEKLFF. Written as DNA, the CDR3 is TGTGCCAGCTCACCACCCGGGACAGCGATTAATGAAAAACTGTTTTTT.